The 11 T cell receptor beta chains below come from one sample, sequenced in a study of identical twins. TCRdb independently ran MiXCR on the 5' RACE reads; one entry per CDR3 protein. Altogether 650,000 to 750,000 distinct CDR3 sequences are present, about 20% being singletons, with the ten largest covering roughly 4%. These records were also assigned to another study, of T cells expressing NK-cell markers.

The specimen sequenced was PBMCs. The receptors shown here come from a young woman in good health.

V and J are TRBV12-3 or TRBV12-4 and TRBJ2-1, with D unclear. CDR3 length equals 13 residues. Trimming took off 3 bases at V and 6 bases at J, with 9 bases between the two ends. CDR3 sequence reads: CASSFEASNEQFF. DNA of the CDR3: TGTGCCAGCAGTTTTGAGGCCAGCAATGAGCAGTTCTTC.

This clonotype was observed a few times. The chain uses TRBV10-3 and TRBJ2-3; 10 positions agree with TRBD1. V shed 6 bases and J 0 bases; nucleotides not matched to a gene: 9. The CDR3 runs 17 residues. The germline V gene encodes CDR1 ENHRY and CDR2 SYGVKD. The CDR3 DNA sequence: TGTGCCATCAGAGGACAGGGGGGACCTTCTAGCACAGATACGCAGTATTTT. It yields the protein CAIRGQGGPSSTDTQYF.

This clonotype was found a few times. The V gene is TRBV3-1, the J gene TRBJ2-1; D tentatively reads TRBD1 or TRBD2 (5 bases each). The CDR3 sequence is 12 residues long. Trimming shortened V by 8 bases and J by 7 bases, and 12 bases separated the two germline ends. Looked up from germline, CDR1 is LGHDT and CDR2 is YNNKEL (reference sequence). The CDR3 region has the DNA TGTGCCAGCCTCGGGACCTCAAATGAGCAGTTCTTC. This codes for CASLGTSNEQFF.

This clonotype was found a few times. This chain uses TRBV5-5 with TRBJ2-6; D unclear. Germline V gene lookup returns CDR1 SGHKS and CDR2 YYEKEE (reference sequence). The CDR3 contains 16 residues. Trimming removed 1 base at V and 0 bases at J, with 8 bases between. CDR3 DNA: TGTGCCAGCAGCTTGAGGCGGCACTCTGGGGCCAACGTCCTGACTTTC. Translated: CASSLRRHSGANVLTF.

The chain recombines TRBV6-5 with TRBJ2-3; no definite D call. This CDR3 spans 15 amino acids. V dropped 0 bases and J dropped 2 bases, with 9 bases sitting between them. Germline values: CDR1 MNHEY, CDR2 SVGAGI. For the CDR3, the DNA is TGTGCCAGCAGTTACTCTCGACGGCACACAGATACGCAGTATTTT. Encoded protein: CASSYSRRHTDTQYF.

Ten or more counts support this clonotype. This rearrangement joins TRBV9 to TRBJ1-2; a possible D gene is TRBD1 (5 bases). Per germline, CDR1 SGDLS and CDR2 YYNGEE. This CDR3 spans 14 amino acids. The V and J ends lost 4 bases and 6 bases respectively, with 16 bases between them. As DNA, the CDR3 is TGTGCCAGCAGCTTGCTCGGGACGAGTGATGGCTACACCTTC. Amino acids: CASSLLGTSDGYTF.

In this sample, this clonotype turned up many times. The rearrangement uses TRBV12-3 or TRBV12-4 and TRBJ2-7; TRBD2 matches 7 bases. The CDR3 length is 14 residues. Unmatched junction bases numbered 4, after V lost 5 bases and J lost 0 bases. CDR3 sequence reads: CASSQGGSSYEQYF. The CDR3 DNA is TGTGCCAGCAGTCAGGGCGGGAGCTCCTACGAGCAGTACTTC.

The table lists this clonotype with a few counts. The rearrangement joins TRBV20-1 to TRBJ2-1; 10 bases are a match to TRBD2. CDR1 is DFQATT, CDR2 SNEGSKA, per germline (reference sequence). The CDR3 has 15 residues. J was trimmed by 5 bases and V by 1 base; bases with no gene match: 5. The CDR3 reads CSARGPGLANNEQFF. The CDR3 DNA follows: TGCAGTGCTAGAGGGCCGGGACTAGCGAACAATGAGCAGTTCTTC.

V and J are TRBV3-1 and TRBJ1-3; D gene ambiguous. This CDR3 spans 14 amino acids. V was cut by 1 base and J by 2 bases, with 6 bases left in between. Germline V gene sequence: CDR1 LGHDT, CDR2 YNNKEL (reference sequence). DNA for the CDR3: TGTGCCAGCAGCCAAGTGGGAGCTGGAAACACCATATATTTT. Its protein is CASSQVGAGNTIYF.

The genes are TRBV7-6 and TRBJ1-1, with no clear D. CDR1 SGHVS and CDR2 FNYEAQ come from the germline V gene. The V and J ends lost 1 base and 0 bases respectively, with 6 bases between them. CDR3 length: 14 amino acids. CDR3 in DNA: TGTGCCAGCAGCTTAGGGGCCGTGAACACTGAAGCTTTCTTT. As protein: CASSLGAVNTEAFF.

The chain carries TRBV7-6 and TRBJ2-6; TRBD1 is a possible D gene (5 bases). The CDR3 sequence is 15 residues long. Per germline, CDR1 SGHVS and CDR2 FNYEAQ. V lost 3 bases and J lost 2, with 8 bases in between. This CDR3 is CASSFPGTGANVLTF. In DNA form, the CDR3 reads TGTGCCAGCAGCTTCCCAGGGACTGGGGCCAACGTCCTGACTTTC.